Sequencing of this T cell receptor beta chain was carried out in a study of control samples from healthy donors and cancer patients. Clones were read by immunoSEQ multiplex PCR, and TCRdb kept only the in-frame ones, dropping some. The sample contains roughly 120,000 clones, approximately 90% of which appear only once. The V end was cut by 2 bases, the J end by 10 bases, with 11 bases between. The germline gives CDR1 KGHSH, CDR2 LQKENI. The CDR3 runs 12 residues. This sequence originates from a middle-aged man in good health. The chain couples TRBV18 to TRBJ1-1, with D uncertain. Sequencing was carried out using blood. DNA of the CDR3: TGTGCCAGCTCACCAACGGCGGAGAGAGCTTTCTTT. Its protein is CASSPTAERAFF.